One TCR beta chain is described in this entry. J gave up 6 bases and V 4 bases, and 8 bases lay outside the gene matches. The CDR3 sequence is 16 residues long. Germline loops: CDR1 MNHEY, CDR2 SVGAGI. It was with a sample-barcoded 5' primer and a J-beta primer mix that a second PCR of roughly 7 to 11 cycles was run. Using its own MiXCR run on the 5' RACE reads, TCRdb lists one record per CDR3 protein. The table includes over a million distinct CDR3 sequences, 59% detected once. This entry comes from a study of blood T cells in healthy people across ages. The receptor comes from a man between 18 and 29 years old in good health. The rearrangement uses TRBV6-5 and TRBJ2-1; 11 bases are shared with TRBD2. Input material: blood. CDR3 in DNA: TGTGCCAGCAGTTCCCCTAGCGGGGGGACTCGCAATGAGCAGTTCTTC. As protein: CASSSPSGGTRNEQFF.